This TCR beta chain derives from a study of CD8+CD57+ T cells in acquired aplastic anemia. Study-wide context: DNA per sorted CD4+ or CD8+ sample ranged about 0.19 to 30 ug, averaging approximately 3.1 ug. General study results and limits: Significance was not reached for CD8+ Simpson's diversity between patients and controls. Patients and controls shared around 30 CD8+ CDR3 sequences.

Patients selected for sequencing had displayed CD8+CD57+ cell expansion by flow cytometry. The patients, all of them, had severe acquired aplastic anemia. Researchers used genomic DNA as the template to profile TCR beta VDJ and CDR3. TCRdb itself ran the reads through MiXCR, one entry per CDR3 protein. The sample gives 150,000 to 200,000 distinct CDR3 sequences, about 44% of which show up once; under 15% is in the top ten. This clonotype has only a few counts. Its antigen is as yet unknown. The CDR3 sequence is 14 residues long. Trimming left V 2 bases short and J 1 base short, with 7 bases between. Germline-derived CDR1 and CDR2 are KGHDR and SFDVKD.

Sequences were obtained from sorted CD4+, CD8+, or CD8+CD57+ T cells (not recorded which) from PBMCs. The rearrangement uses TRBV24-1 and TRBJ2-5; D remains ambiguous. This clonotype was sampled from a human donor with aplastic anemia. The CDR3 is CATSDSAAQETQYF. In DNA form, the CDR3 reads TGTGCCACCAGTGATTCTGCGGCCCAAGAGACCCAGTACTTC.